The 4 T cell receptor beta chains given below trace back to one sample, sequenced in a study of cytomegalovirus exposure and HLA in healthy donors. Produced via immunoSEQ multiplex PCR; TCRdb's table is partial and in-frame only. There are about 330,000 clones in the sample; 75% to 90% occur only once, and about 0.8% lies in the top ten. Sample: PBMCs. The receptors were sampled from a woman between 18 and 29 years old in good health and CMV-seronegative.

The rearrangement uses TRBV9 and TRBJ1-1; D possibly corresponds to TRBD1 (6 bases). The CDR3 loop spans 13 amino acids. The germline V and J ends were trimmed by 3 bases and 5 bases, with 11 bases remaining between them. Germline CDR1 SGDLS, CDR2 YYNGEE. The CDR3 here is CASSAKGVTEAFF. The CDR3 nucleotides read TGTGCCAGCAGCGCTAAGGGGGTTACTGAAGCTTTCTTT.

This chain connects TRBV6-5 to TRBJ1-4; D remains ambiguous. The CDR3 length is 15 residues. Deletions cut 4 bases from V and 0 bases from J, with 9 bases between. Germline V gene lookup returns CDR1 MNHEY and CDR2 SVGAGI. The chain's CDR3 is CASSWSLATNEKLFF. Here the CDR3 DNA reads TGTGCCAGCAGTTGGTCGCTAGCAACTAATGAAAAACTGTTTTTT.

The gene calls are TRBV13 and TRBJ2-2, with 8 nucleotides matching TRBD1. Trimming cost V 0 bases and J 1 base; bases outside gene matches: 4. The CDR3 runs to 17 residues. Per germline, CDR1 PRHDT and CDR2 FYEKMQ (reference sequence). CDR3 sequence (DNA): TGTGCCAGCAGCTTAGGCTACGACAGGGGGAACACCGGGGAGCTGTTTTTT. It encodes CASSLGYDRGNTGELFF.

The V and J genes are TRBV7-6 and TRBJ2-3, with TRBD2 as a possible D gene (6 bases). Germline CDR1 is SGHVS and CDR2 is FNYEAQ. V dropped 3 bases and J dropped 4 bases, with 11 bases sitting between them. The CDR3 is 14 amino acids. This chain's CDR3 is CASSFGGRADTQYF. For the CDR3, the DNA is TGTGCCAGCAGCTTCGGGGGAAGGGCAGATACGCAGTATTTT.